A selection of T cell receptor beta chains follows, all from one sample in a study of blood T cell repertoires in COVID-19. The assay was immunoSEQ multiplex PCR, and TCRdb's table has in-frame clones only and misses some. The profile shows about 220,000 clones, approximately 82% of them singletons. Sequenced input: peripheral blood. The receptors were sampled from a man aged 45-65 years with active or convalescent COVID-19. Each CDR3 is given with its conserved first and last residue. Each record gives: CDR3 protein, CDR3 DNA, V gene, clone size, J gene, D gene. The D gene is left open where the match is weak. Only part of the rows carry a size: once, few, many, or a class if the clone is expanded.

CDR3aa: CAGGRTANNSPLHF; CDR3nt: TGTGCCGGAGGACGGACCGCCAATAATTCACCCCTCCACTTT; v_gene: TRBV19; abundance: few; j_gene: TRBJ1-6; d_gene: .
CDR3aa: CATSDLLPSGYNEQFF; CDR3nt: TGTGCCACCAGTGATTTGCTCCCTAGCGGCTACAATGAGCAGTTCTTC; v_gene: TRBV24-1; abundance: .; j_gene: TRBJ2-1; d_gene: TRBD2
CDR3aa: CASSYAGTGRYGYTF; CDR3nt: TGTGCCAGCAGTTACGCCGGGACAGGGAGGTATGGCTACACCTTC; v_gene: TRBV6-5; abundance: .; j_gene: TRBJ1-2; d_gene: TRBD1
CDR3aa: CASSYDRVSYEQYF; CDR3nt: TGTGCCAGCAGTTACGACAGGGTTTCCTACGAGCAGTACTTC; v_gene: TRBV6-5; abundance: few; j_gene: TRBJ2-7; d_gene: TRBD1
CDR3aa: CASSLEAGGLTDTQYF; CDR3nt: TGTGCCAGCAGTTTAGAAGCGGGAGGGCTTACAGATACGCAGTATTTT; v_gene: TRBV6-6; abundance: few; j_gene: TRBJ2-3; d_gene: TRBD2
CDR3aa: CASSFGQGNYNEQFF; CDR3nt: TGTGCCAGCAGCTTTGGGCAGGGAAATTACAATGAGCAGTTCTTC; v_gene: TRBV11-3; abundance: once; j_gene: TRBJ2-1; d_gene: .
CDR3aa: CASSSKRQGLGDEQFF; CDR3nt: TGTGCCAGCAGTTCAAAGAGACAAGGACTAGGCGATGAGCAGTTCTTC; v_gene: TRBV6-2/TRBV6-3; abundance: .; j_gene: TRBJ2-1; d_gene: TRBD2
CDR3aa: CASSPLWGAETQYF; CDR3nt: TGTGCCAGCAGCCCACTGTGGGGCGCAGAGACCCAGTACTTC; v_gene: TRBV7-2; abundance: .; j_gene: TRBJ2-5; d_gene: .
CDR3aa: CASSLVPEGNQPQHF; CDR3nt: TGTGCCAGCAGCTTGGTGCCCGAGGGCAATCAGCCCCAGCATTTT; v_gene: TRBV5-7; abundance: .; j_gene: TRBJ1-5; d_gene: .
CDR3aa: CASSWSSYNSPLHF; CDR3nt: TGTGCCAGCAGCTGGAGCTCCTATAATTCACCCCTCCACTTT; v_gene: TRBV9; abundance: .; j_gene: TRBJ1-6; d_gene: .
CDR3aa: CASSSGGLYSPLHF; CDR3nt: TGTGCCAGCAGCTCGGGGGGATTATACTCACCCCTCCACTTT; v_gene: TRBV7-8; abundance: few; j_gene: TRBJ1-6; d_gene: .
CDR3aa: CASSVGDGGRLEFLAKNIQYF; CDR3nt: TGTGCCAGCAGCGTAGGGGACGGGGGGAGGTTAGAATTTTTAGCCAAAAACATTCAGTACTTC; v_gene: TRBV9; abundance: .; j_gene: TRBJ2-4; d_gene: TRBD2
CDR3aa: CASSPLWGGQETQYF; CDR3nt: TGTGCCAGCAGCCCACTATGGGGAGGACAAGAGACCCAGTACTTC; v_gene: TRBV7-9; abundance: .; j_gene: TRBJ2-5; d_gene: .
CDR3aa: CASSVVPLAGFCTDTQYF; CDR3nt: TGTGCCAGCAGCGTAGTCCCGCTAGCGGGGTTTTGCACAGATACGCAGTATTTT; v_gene: TRBV9; abundance: .; j_gene: TRBJ2-3; d_gene: TRBD2
CDR3aa: CASSSGRTAGNTIYF; CDR3nt: TGTGCCAGCAGCTCGGGGCGGACAGCAGGAAACACCATATATTTT; v_gene: TRBV5-6; abundance: .; j_gene: TRBJ1-3; d_gene: .
CDR3aa: CASSLMGLYQETQYF; CDR3nt: TGTGCCAGCAGCTTAATGGGACTGTACCAAGAGACCCAGTACTTC; v_gene: TRBV7-3; abundance: once; j_gene: TRBJ2-5; d_gene: .
CDR3aa: CASSLGQGEGSPLHF; CDR3nt: TGTGCCAGCAGCTTAGGGCAGGGGGAAGGATCACCCCTCCACTTT; v_gene: TRBV7-2; abundance: .; j_gene: TRBJ1-6; d_gene: TRBD1
CDR3aa: CASSLSTGGIDTQYF; CDR3nt: TGTGCCAGCAGCTTATCGACAGGGGGCATTGATACGCAGTATTTT; v_gene: TRBV11-3; abundance: .; j_gene: TRBJ2-3; d_gene: TRBD1
CDR3aa: CASSKPGQGARGYTF; CDR3nt: TGTGCCAGCAGTAAACCGGGACAGGGGGCGCGAGGCTACACCTTC; v_gene: TRBV28; abundance: .; j_gene: TRBJ1-2; d_gene: TRBD1
CDR3aa: CASSFAGGTYNEQFF; CDR3nt: TGTGCCAGCAGTTTCGCGGGGGGAACCTACAATGAGCAGTTCTTC; v_gene: TRBV2; abundance: .; j_gene: TRBJ2-1; d_gene: TRBD2
CDR3aa: CASTIPRERTQYF; CDR3nt: TGCGCCAGCACCATACCCCGGGAGAGAACGCAGTATTTT; v_gene: TRBV10-1; abundance: .; j_gene: TRBJ2-3; d_gene: .
CDR3aa: CASSQGSGASPLHF; CDR3nt: TGTGCCAGCAGCCAAGGGTCAGGGGCTTCACCCCTCCACTTT; v_gene: TRBV3-1/TRBV3-2; abundance: .; j_gene: TRBJ1-6; d_gene: .
CDR3aa: CSASGGGTSVDTQYF; CDR3nt: TGCAGCGCCTCAGGAGGGGGGACTAGCGTTGATACGCAGTATTTT; v_gene: TRBV29-1; abundance: .; j_gene: TRBJ2-3; d_gene: TRBD2
CDR3aa: CASSRLAGSTGELFF; CDR3nt: TGTGCCAGCAGCCGACTAGCGGGGAGCACCGGGGAGCTGTTTTTT; v_gene: TRBV13; abundance: .; j_gene: TRBJ2-2; d_gene: TRBD2
CDR3aa: CASSSLIARGTGELFF; CDR3nt: TGTGCCAGCAGTTCCCTCATAGCACGGGGCACCGGGGAGCTGTTTTTT; v_gene: TRBV28; abundance: .; j_gene: TRBJ2-2; d_gene: .
CDR3aa: CASIRTADPEKLFF; CDR3nt: TGTGCCAGCATCCGGACAGCGGACCCCGAAAAACTGTTTTTT; v_gene: TRBV2; abundance: .; j_gene: TRBJ1-4; d_gene: .
CDR3aa: CASSQDWGRAEAFF; CDR3nt: TGTGCCAGCAGCCAAGATTGGGGGAGGGCTGAAGCTTTCTTT; v_gene: TRBV4-2; abundance: .; j_gene: TRBJ1-1; d_gene: .
CDR3aa: CASSFYNQPQHF; CDR3nt: TGTGCCAGCAGCTTTTACAATCAGCCCCAGCATTTT; v_gene: TRBV7-2; abundance: .; j_gene: TRBJ1-5; d_gene: .
CDR3aa: CASSLDMGPEKLFF; CDR3nt: TGTGCCAGCAGCTTAGATATGGGCCCTGAAAAACTGTTTTTT; v_gene: TRBV7-2; abundance: .; j_gene: TRBJ1-4; d_gene: .
CDR3aa: CASSQDRTGGHNEQFF; CDR3nt: TGCGCCAGCAGCCAAGATCGGACAGGGGGTCACAATGAGCAGTTCTTC; v_gene: TRBV4-1; abundance: .; j_gene: TRBJ2-1; d_gene: TRBD1
CDR3aa: CASRGQVGFTDTQYF; CDR3nt: TGTGCCAGCCGGGGACAGGTTGGTTTCACAGATACGCAGTATTTT; v_gene: TRBV27; abundance: .; j_gene: TRBJ2-3; d_gene: TRBD1
CDR3aa: CASSPGAGRGQETQYF; CDR3nt: TGTGCCAGCTCACCAGGAGCAGGGCGGGGTCAAGAGACCCAGTACTTC; v_gene: TRBV18; abundance: .; j_gene: TRBJ2-5; d_gene: .
CDR3aa: CASSRQGVGEQFF; CDR3nt: TGTGCCAGCAGCAGACAGGGAGTGGGTGAGCAGTTCTTC; v_gene: TRBV7-9; abundance: .; j_gene: TRBJ2-1; d_gene: TRBD1
CDR3aa: CASSLLRGSRTQYF; CDR3nt: TGTGCCAGCAGCTTATTGCGGGGGTCCCGTACGCAGTATTTT; v_gene: TRBV11-2; abundance: .; j_gene: TRBJ2-3; d_gene: TRBD2
CDR3aa: CSVDEQGVRNYGYTF; CDR3nt: TGCAGCGTTGATGAACAGGGAGTTCGTAACTATGGCTACACCTTC; v_gene: TRBV29-1; abundance: .; j_gene: TRBJ1-2; d_gene: .
CDR3aa: CASSPEGNEQFF; CDR3nt: TGTGCCAGCAGCCCGGAGGGAAATGAGCAGTTCTTC; v_gene: TRBV7-9; abundance: .; j_gene: TRBJ2-1; d_gene: .
CDR3aa: CASGRGSNEKLFF; CDR3nt: TGTGCCAGCGGACGGGGTTCCAATGAAAAACTGTTTTTT; v_gene: TRBV7-9; abundance: once; j_gene: TRBJ1-4; d_gene: .
CDR3aa: CASIAGDTGELFF; CDR3nt: TGTGCCAGCATAGCGGGGGACACCGGGGAGCTGTTTTTT; v_gene: TRBV27; abundance: .; j_gene: TRBJ2-2; d_gene: TRBD2
CDR3aa: CASSAIWTSGGGTQYF; CDR3nt: TGTGCCAGCAGTGCTATTTGGACTAGCGGGGGTGGGACCCAGTACTTC; v_gene: TRBV2; abundance: .; j_gene: TRBJ2-5; d_gene: TRBD2
CDR3aa: CASSPGGGGADTQYF; CDR3nt: TGTGCCAGCAGCCCAGGGGGCGGGGGCGCAGATACGCAGTATTTT; v_gene: TRBV7-3; abundance: .; j_gene: TRBJ2-3; d_gene: .